These 8 T cell receptor beta chains came from one sample sequenced in a study of breast tumors, draining lymph nodes, adjacent tissues. Samples came from axillary lymph nodes draining the breast cancer. From the multiplex PCR reads, TCRdb called clonotypes with MiXCR, one entry per CDR3 protein. The repertoire has around 140,000 distinct CDR3 sequences, 20% to 25% of them found once; the top ten carry more than 2.5%. The specimen was axillary lymph node tissue. The source is a female donor with breast cancer. Some clones in this sample may be carry-over from other donors' samples.

This rearrangement joins TRBV28 to TRBJ2-7; possibly TRBD2 for D (5 bases). The V gene lost 8 bases and the J gene lost 5 bases, with 19 bases spanning the gap. The CDR3 loop spans 14 amino acids. Germline CDR1 reads MDHEN; CDR2 reads SYDVKM. CDR3: CASSFRERPNEQYF. CDR3 sequence (DNA): TGTGCCAGCTCTTTTCGGGAACGGCCCAACGAGCAGTACTTC.

This clonotype was seen at least ten times. The J gene is TRBJ2-3, the V gene TRBV10-2, with D perhaps matching TRBD1 (6 bases). Germline CDR1 WSHSY, CDR2 SAAADI. V lost 7 bases, J lost 4 bases, and 9 bases lay in between. The CDR3 extends over 12 amino acids. The DNA for the CDR3 is TGCGCCAGCAACGAGGGGGCAGATACGCAGTATTTT. Its protein is CASNEGADTQYF.

Turning to this clonotype: A much larger clonotype is one base distant, so this may be a read error. The chain recombines TRBV7-8 with TRBJ2-5; 7 bases agree with TRBD2. V dropped 1 base and J dropped 5; count of bases not matched to a gene: 4. CDR3 length equals 14 residues. Germline CDR1 and CDR2: SGHVS and FQNEAQ. The CDR3 reads CASSLGGGTETQYF. DNA of the CDR3: TGTGCCAGCAGCTTAGGGGGGGGAACCGAGACCCAGTACTTC.

Many counts were recorded for this clonotype. The chain carries TRBV18 and TRBJ1-6; D gene ambiguous. The CDR3 length is 14 residues. V lost 5 bases to trimming and J lost 10 bases, with 15 bases between them. Germline CDR1 KGHSH, CDR2 LQKENI. CDR3 bases: TGTGCCAGCTCAGGAAACCAGGCCAACTCACCCCTCCACTTT. Translating it yields CASSGNQANSPLHF. Filled out from reference TRBV18 and TRBJ1-6, the complete variable domain reads NAGVMQNPRHLVRRRGQEARLRCSPMKGHSHVYWYRQLPEEGLKFMVYLQKENIIDESGMPKERFSAEFPKEGPSILRIQQVVRGDSAAYFCASSGNQANSPLHFGNGTRLTVT.

This clonotype was recorded once. This may be a read error: a much more frequent sequence differs by one nucleotide. CDR3 residues: CASSEGFSGEQYF. CDR3 DNA: TGTGCCAGCAGTGAAGGGTTCTCGGGTGAGCAGTACTTC. The chain uses TRBV6-2 or TRBV6-3 and TRBJ2-7; the D is unclear. This CDR3 has 13 residues. CDR1 is MNHEY and CDR2 is SVGEGT in the germline V gene. Trimming cost V 5 bases and J 7 bases, with 15 bases left between them.

The chain employs TRBV29-1 and TRBJ2-3; D uncertain. Germline V gene data show CDR1 as SQVTM and CDR2 as ANQGSEA. CDR3 length equals 10 residues. V lost 7 bases, J lost 5 bases, and 7 bases lay in between. This chain's CDR3 is CSAGGDTQYF. The CDR3 DNA reads TGCAGCGCCGGTGGAGATACGCAGTATTTT.

This clonotype was picked up many times. The rearrangement links TRBV5-8 to TRBJ2-4; possible D gene TRBD2, 6 bases. V was clipped by 0 bases and J by 9 bases, with 13 bases between them. The CDR3 consists of 14 residues. Germline CDR1 and CDR2: SGHTS and YDEGEE. CDR3 coding DNA: TGTGCCAGCAGCTTGGCCGGGGGAGGAAGCATTCAGTACTTC. Encoded protein: CASSLAGGGSIQYF.

This clonotype was counted at least ten times. The V call is TRBV19, the J call TRBJ1-5; 7 nucleotides line up with TRBD1. This CDR3 contains 15 residues. CDR1 and CDR2 from the germline V gene are LNHDA and SQIVND (reference sequence). Trimming took 3 bases from V and 4 from J; bases not matched to a gene: 6. CDR3 region: CASSIVQGVNQPQHF. CDR3 DNA: TGTGCCAGTAGTATCGTTCAGGGGGTAAATCAGCCCCAGCATTTT. The full variable domain, with the rest looked up from reference TRBV19 and TRBJ1-5, is DGGITQSPKYLFRKEGQNVTLSCEQNLNHDAMYWYRQDPGQGLRLIYYSQIVNDFQKGDIAEGYSVSREKKESFPLTVTSAQKNPTAFYLCASSIVQGVNQPQHFGDGTRLSIL.